This is a list of T cell receptor beta chains from one sample in a study of T-cell memory formation after mild COVID-19. TCRdb redid the calling of the 5' RACE reads with MiXCR, one entry per CDR3 protein. The sample consists of about 400,000 distinct CDR3 sequences, 16% of them appearing once. Sequenced material: PBMCs or a T cell subset sorted from them (not recorded which). These receptors all come from a man aged 18 to 29 who had mild COVID-19 (a few samples of this study predate the infection). Cell type and time point are not known. The CDR3 runs from the conserved cysteine through the conserved F or W. A D gene is named only where the DNA matches it firmly. Size tells how often a clone was seen (once, few, many) or the class of an expanded clone, and some rows leave it out.

V: TRBV5-1; size: few; D: -; J: TRBJ1-1; DNA: TGCGCCAGCAGCTTGCAAGGGCCCGAGAACACTGAAGCTTTCTTT; CDR3: CASSLQGPENTEAFF
V: TRBV12-3/TRBV12-4; size: -; D: -; J: TRBJ2-7; DNA: TGTGCCAGCAGACTGTCCGGCTACGAGCAGTACTTC; CDR3: CASRLSGYEQYF
V: TRBV6-5; size: -; D: TRBD2; J: TRBJ2-2; DNA: TGTGCCAGCAGTTACTCCCTAGCGGGGGGTTCCGGGGAGCTGTTTTTT; CDR3: CASSYSLAGGSGELFF
V: TRBV10-3; size: -; D: TRBD1; J: TRBJ1-6; DNA: TGTGCCATCAGTGACAGGGGGAAGAATTCACCCCTCCACTTT; CDR3: CAISDRGKNSPLHF
V: TRBV6-6; size: few; D: -; J: TRBJ1-4; DNA: TGTGCCAGCAGCCTAGGAATGGGGGAAAAACTGTTTTTT; CDR3: CASSLGMGEKLFF
V: TRBV25-1; size: -; D: TRBD1; J: TRBJ2-7; DNA: TGTGCCAGCAGTGGACCCGGGACAGGGTACTACGAGCAGTACTTC; CDR3: CASSGPGTGYYEQYF
V: TRBV2; size: -; D: -; J: TRBJ2-7; DNA: TGTGCCAGCAGGCCAACGAGGTACGAGCAGTACTTC; CDR3: CASRPTRYEQYF
V: TRBV11-2; size: -; D: -; J: TRBJ1-3; DNA: TGTGCCAGCAGCACCCACAGGGCTGGAAACACCATATATTTT; CDR3: CASSTHRAGNTIYF
V: TRBV3-1; size: many; D: -; J: TRBJ2-3; DNA: TGTGCCAGCAGTCCGGACGGGTTCACAGATACGCAGTATTTT; CDR3: CASSPDGFTDTQYF
V: TRBV5-1; size: few; D: -; J: TRBJ2-2; DNA: TGCGCCAGCAGCCTGGGACCCACGAACACCGGGGAGCTGTTTTTT; CDR3: CASSLGPTNTGELFF
V: TRBV2; size: -; D: -; J: TRBJ1-5; DNA: TGTGCCAGCACAAAGTTCCACAGAGACAATCAGCCCCAGCATTTT; CDR3: CASTKFHRDNQPQHF